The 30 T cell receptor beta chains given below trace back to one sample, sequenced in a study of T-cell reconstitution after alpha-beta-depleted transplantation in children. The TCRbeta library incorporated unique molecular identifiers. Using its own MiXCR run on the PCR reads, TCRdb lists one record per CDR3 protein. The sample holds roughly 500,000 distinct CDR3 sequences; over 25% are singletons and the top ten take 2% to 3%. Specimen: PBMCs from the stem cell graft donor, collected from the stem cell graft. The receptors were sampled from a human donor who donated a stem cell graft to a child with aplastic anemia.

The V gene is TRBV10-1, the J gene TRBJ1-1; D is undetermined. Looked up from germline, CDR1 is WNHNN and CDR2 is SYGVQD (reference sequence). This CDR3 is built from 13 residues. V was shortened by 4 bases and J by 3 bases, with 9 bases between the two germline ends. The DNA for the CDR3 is TGCGCCAGCAGTGGTGTCGGGGACACTGAAGCTTTCTTT. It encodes CASSGVGDTEAFF.

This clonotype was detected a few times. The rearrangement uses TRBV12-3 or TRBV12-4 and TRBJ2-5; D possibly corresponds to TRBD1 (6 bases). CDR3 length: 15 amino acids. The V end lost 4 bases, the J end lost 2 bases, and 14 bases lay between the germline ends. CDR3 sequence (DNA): TGTGCCAGCAGTTCCGGACAGCAAGTACAAGAGACCCAGTACTTC. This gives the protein CASSSGQQVQETQYF.

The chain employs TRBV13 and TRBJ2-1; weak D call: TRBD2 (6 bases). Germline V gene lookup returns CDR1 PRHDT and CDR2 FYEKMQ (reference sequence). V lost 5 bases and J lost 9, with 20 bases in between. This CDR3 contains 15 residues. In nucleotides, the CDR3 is TGTGCCAGCAGCGCTACGGCCCTAGCCGGGGGTGAGCAGTTCTTC. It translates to CASSATALAGGEQFF.

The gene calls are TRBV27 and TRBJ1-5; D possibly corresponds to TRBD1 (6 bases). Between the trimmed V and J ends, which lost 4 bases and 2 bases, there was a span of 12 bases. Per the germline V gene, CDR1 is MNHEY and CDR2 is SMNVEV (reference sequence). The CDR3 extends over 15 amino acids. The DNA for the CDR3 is TGTGCCAGCAGTTCCACGACAGGCGGCAATCAGCCCCAGCATTTT. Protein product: CASSSTTGGNQPQHF.

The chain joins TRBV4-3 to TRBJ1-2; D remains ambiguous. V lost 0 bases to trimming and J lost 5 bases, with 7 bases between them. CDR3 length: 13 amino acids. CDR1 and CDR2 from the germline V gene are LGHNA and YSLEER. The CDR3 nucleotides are TGCGCCAGCAGCCAAGATCCCAGTTATGGCTACACCTTC. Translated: CASSQDPSYGYTF.

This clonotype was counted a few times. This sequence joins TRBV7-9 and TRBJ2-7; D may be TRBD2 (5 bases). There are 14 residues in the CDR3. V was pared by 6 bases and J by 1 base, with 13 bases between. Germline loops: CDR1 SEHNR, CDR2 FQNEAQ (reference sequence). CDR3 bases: TGTGCCAGCAGTTCACGGACTGGTTCCTACGAGCAGTACTTC. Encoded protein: CASSSRTGSYEQYF.

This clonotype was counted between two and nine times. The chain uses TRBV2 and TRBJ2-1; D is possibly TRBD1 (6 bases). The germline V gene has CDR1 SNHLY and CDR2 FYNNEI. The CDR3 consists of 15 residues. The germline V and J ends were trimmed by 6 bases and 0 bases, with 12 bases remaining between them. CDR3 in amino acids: CASRTGRGSYNEQFF. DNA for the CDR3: TGTGCCAGCAGGACCGGCAGGGGCTCCTACAATGAGCAGTTCTTC.

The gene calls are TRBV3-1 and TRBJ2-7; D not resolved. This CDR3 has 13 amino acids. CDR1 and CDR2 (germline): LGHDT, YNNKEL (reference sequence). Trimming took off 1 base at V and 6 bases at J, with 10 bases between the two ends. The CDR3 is CASSQAQGTEQYV. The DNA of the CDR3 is TGTGCCAGCAGCCAAGCACAAGGCACCGAGCAGTACGTC.

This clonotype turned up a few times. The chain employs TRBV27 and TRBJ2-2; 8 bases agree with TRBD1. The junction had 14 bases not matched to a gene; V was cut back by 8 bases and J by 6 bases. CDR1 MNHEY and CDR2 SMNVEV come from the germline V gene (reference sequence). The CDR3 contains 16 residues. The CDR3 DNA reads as TGTGCCAGCGGACGTAGGGGACAGGTCGGTCCCGGGGAGCTGTTTTTT. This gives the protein CASGRRGQVGPGELFF.

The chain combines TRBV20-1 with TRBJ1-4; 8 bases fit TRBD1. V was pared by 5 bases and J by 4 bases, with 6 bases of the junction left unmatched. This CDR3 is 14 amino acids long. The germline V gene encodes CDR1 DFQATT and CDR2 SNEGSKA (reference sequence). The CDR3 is CSAGRTGLNEKLFF. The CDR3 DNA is TGCAGTGCTGGGAGGACAGGGCTTAATGAAAAACTGTTTTTT.

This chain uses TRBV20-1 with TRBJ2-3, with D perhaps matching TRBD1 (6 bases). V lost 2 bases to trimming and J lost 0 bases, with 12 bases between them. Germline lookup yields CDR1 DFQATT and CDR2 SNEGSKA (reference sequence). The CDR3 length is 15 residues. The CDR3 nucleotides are TGCAGTGCTAGACCGACAGGCGTTAGCACAGATACGCAGTATTTT. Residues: CSARPTGVSTDTQYF.

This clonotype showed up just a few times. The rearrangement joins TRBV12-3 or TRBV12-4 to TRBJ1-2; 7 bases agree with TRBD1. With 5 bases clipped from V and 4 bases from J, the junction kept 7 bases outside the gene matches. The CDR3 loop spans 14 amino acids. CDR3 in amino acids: CASSPETGSYGYTF. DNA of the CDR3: TGTGCCAGCAGTCCCGAGACAGGGAGCTATGGCTACACCTTC.

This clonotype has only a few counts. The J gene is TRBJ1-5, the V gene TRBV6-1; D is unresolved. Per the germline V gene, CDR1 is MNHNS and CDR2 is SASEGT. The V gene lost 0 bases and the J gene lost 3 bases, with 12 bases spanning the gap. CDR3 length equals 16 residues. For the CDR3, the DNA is TGTGCCAGCAGTGAAGCGGGATCGGGGTTCAATCAGCCCCAGCATTTT. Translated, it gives CASSEAGSGFNQPQHF.

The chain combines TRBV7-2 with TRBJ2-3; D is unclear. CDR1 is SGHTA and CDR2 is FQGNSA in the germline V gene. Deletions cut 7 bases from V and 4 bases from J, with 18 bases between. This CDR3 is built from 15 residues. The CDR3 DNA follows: TGTGCCAGCAACCTGATAGCACTTAAGCCAGATACGCAGTATTTT. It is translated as CASNLIALKPDTQYF.

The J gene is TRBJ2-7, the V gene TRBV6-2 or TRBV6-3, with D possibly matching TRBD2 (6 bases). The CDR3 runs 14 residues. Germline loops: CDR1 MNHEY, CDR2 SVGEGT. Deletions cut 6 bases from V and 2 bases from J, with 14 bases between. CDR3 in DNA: TGTGCCAGCAGAGCAGGCCGGGGGACCTACGAGCAGTACGTC. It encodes CASRAGRGTYEQYV.

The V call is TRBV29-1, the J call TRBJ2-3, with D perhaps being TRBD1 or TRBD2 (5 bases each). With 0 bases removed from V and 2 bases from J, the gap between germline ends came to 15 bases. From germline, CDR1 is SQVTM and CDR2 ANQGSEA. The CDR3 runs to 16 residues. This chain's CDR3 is CSVEDRQRTSTDTQYF. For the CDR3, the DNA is TGCAGCGTTGAAGATCGACAGCGGACTTCCACAGATACGCAGTATTTT.

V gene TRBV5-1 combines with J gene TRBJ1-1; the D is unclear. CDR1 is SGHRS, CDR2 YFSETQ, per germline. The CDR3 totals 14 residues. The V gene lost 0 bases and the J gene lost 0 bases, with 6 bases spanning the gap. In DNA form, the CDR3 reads TGCGCCAGCAGCTTGGGGGCGATGAACACTGAAGCTTTCTTT. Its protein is CASSLGAMNTEAFF.

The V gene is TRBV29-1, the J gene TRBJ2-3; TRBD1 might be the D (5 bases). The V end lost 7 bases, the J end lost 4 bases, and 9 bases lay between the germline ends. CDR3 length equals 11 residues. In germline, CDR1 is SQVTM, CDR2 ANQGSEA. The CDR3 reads CSGQGPDTQYF. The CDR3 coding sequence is TGCAGCGGCCAGGGTCCAGATACGCAGTATTTT.

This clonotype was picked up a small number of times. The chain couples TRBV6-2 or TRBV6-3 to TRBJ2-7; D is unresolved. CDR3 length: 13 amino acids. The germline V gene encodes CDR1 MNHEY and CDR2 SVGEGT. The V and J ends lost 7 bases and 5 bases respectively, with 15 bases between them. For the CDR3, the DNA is TGTGCCAGCATGGGTCTCCGGGTTGACGAGCAGTACTTC. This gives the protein CASMGLRVDEQYF.

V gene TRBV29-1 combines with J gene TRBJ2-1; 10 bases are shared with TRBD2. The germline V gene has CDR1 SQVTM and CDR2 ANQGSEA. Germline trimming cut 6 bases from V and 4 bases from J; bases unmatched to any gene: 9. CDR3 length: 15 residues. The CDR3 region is CSVGTSARRYNEQFF. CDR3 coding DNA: TGCAGCGTCGGGACTAGCGCGAGGAGATACAATGAGCAGTTCTTC.

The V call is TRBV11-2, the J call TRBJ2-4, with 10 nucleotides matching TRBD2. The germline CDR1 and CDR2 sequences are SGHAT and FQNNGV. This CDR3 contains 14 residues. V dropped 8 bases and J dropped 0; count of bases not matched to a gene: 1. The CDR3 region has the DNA TGTGCCAGCCGACTAGCGGGAGCCAAAAACATTCAGTACTTC. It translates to CASRLAGAKNIQYF.

CDR3 DNA: TGTGCCATCAGTGGGACAGGGTGGAGCAATCAGCCCCAGCATTTT. It encodes CAISGTGWSNQPQHF. The V and J genes are TRBV10-3 and TRBJ1-5; TRBD1 matches at 8 bases. Unmatched junction bases numbered 3, after V lost 4 bases and J lost 1 base. In germline, CDR1 is ENHRY, CDR2 SYGVKD. CDR3 length: 15 residues.

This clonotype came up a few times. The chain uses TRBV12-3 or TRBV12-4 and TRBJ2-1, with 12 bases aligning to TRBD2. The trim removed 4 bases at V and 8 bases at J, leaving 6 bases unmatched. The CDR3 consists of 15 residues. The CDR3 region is CASSSLAGGPDEQFF. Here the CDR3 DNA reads TGTGCCAGCAGTTCCCTAGCGGGAGGGCCCGATGAGCAGTTCTTC.

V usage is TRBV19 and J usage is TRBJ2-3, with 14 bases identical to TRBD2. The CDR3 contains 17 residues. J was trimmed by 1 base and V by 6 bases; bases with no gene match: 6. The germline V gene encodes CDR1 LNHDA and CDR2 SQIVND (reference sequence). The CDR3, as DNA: TGTGCCAGTAGCTTTTCGGGACTAGCGGGAGGCACAGATACGCAGTATTTT. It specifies CASSFSGLAGGTDTQYF.

This CDR3 is CASRQGGWGAGSYNEQFF. CDR3 DNA sequence: TGTGCCAGCAGACAAGGAGGGTGGGGAGCGGGATCCTACAATGAGCAGTTCTTC. This chain links TRBV11-2 with TRBJ2-1; TRBD2 aligns across 7 bases. Trimming at V came to 6 bases and at J to 1 base, leaving 15 bases not matched to a gene. CDR1 and CDR2 from the germline V gene are SGHAT and FQNNGV. This CDR3 has 18 residues.

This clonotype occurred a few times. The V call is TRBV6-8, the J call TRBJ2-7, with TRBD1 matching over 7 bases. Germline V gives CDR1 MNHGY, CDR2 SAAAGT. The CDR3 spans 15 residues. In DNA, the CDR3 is TGTGCAAACGGTGCGTCTTGGACAGGCCCTTACGAGCAGTACGTC. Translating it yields CANGASWTGPYEQYV.

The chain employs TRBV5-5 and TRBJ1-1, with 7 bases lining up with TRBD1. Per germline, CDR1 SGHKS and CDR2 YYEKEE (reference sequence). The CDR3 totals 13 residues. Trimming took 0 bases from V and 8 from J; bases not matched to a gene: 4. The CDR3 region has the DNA TGTGCCAGCAGCTTGGTCTGGGACAGAGAAGCTTTCTTT. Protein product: CASSLVWDREAFF. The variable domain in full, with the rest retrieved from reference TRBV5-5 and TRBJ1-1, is DAGVTQSPTHLIKTRGQQVTLRCSPISGHKSVSWYQQVLGQGPQFIFQYYEKEERGRGNFPDRFSARQFPNYSSELNVNALLLGDSALYLCASSLVWDREAFFGQGTRLTVV.

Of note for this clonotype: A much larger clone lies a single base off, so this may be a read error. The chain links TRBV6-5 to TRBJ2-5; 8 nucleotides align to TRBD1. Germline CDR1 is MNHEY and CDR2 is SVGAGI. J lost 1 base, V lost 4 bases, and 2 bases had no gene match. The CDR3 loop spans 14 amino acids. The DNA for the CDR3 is TGTGCCAGCAGTTCCGACAGGGGCCAAGAGACCCAGTACTTC. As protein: CASSSDRGQETQYF.

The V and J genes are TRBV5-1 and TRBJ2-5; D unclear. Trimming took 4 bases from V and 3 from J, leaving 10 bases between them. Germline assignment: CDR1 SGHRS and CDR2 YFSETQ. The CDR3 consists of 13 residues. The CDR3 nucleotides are TGCGCCAGCAGCAGCCGACGAAAAGAGACCCAGTACTTC. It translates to CASSSRRKETQYF.

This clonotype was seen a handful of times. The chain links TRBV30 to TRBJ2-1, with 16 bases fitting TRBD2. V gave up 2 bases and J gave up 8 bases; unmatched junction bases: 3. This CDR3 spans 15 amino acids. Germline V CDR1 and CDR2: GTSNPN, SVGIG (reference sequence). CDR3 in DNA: TGTGCCTGGAGTACTGGGACTAGCGGGAGGGATGAGCAGTTCTTC. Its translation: CAWSTGTSGRDEQFF. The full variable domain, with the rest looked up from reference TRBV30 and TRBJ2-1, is SQTIHQWPATLVQPVGSPLSLECTVEGTSNPNLYWYRQAAGRGLQLLFYSVGIGQISSEVPQNLSASRPQDRQFILSSKKLLLSDSGFYLCAWSTGTSGRDEQFFGPGTRLTVL.